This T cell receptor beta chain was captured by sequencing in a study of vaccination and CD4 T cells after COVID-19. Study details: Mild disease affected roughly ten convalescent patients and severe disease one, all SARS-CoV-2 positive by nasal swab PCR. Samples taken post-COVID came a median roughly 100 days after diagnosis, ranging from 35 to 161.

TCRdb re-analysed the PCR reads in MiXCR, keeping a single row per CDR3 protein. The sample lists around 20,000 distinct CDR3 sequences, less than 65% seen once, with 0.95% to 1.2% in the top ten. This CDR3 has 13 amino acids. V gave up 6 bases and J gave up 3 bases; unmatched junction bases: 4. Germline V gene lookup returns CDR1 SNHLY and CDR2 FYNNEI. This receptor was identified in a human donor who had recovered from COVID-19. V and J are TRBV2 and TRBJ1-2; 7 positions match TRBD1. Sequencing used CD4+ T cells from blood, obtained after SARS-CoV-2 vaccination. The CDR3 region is CASSRGEYYGYTF. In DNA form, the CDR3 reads TGTGCCAGCAGCAGGGGGGAGTACTATGGCTACACCTTC.